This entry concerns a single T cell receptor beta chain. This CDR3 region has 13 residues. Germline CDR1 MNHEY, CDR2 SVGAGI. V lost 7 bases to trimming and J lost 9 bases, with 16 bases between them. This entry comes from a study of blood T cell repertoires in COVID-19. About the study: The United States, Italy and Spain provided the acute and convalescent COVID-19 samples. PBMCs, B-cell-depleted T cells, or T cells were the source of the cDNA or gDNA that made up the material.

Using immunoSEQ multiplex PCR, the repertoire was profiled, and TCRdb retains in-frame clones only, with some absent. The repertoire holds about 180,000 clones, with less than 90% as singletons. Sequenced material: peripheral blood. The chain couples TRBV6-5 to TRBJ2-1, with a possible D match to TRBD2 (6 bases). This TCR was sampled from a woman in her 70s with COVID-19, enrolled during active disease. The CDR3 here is CASTQGRRGEQFF. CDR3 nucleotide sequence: TGTGCCAGCACGCAGGGCAGGAGGGGTGAGCAGTTCTTC.